This T cell receptor beta chain was observed in a study of blood T cell repertoires in COVID-19. Turning to the study itself: The samples span acute and convalescent COVID-19 from the United States, Italy and Spain. T cells, B-cell-depleted T cells, or PBMCs provided the cDNA or gDNA that served as material.

This CDR3 is built from 16 residues. V was clipped by 0 bases and J by 6 bases, with 17 bases between them. Per germline, CDR1 MRHNA and CDR2 SNTAGT. The table came from immunoSEQ multiplex PCR; TCRdb's copy has only in-frame clones and leaves some out. In the table there are around 97,000 clones, about 85% of which are singletons. The clonotype originates from a man aged 45 to 65 in a cohort sampled during active COVID-19. This chain links TRBV6-4 with TRBJ1-2; TRBD1 is a possible D gene (5 bases). The sample taken for sequencing was peripheral blood. CDR3 region: CASSDSGAGPGDGYTF. The CDR3 bases are TGTGCCAGCAGTGACTCGGGCGCGGGGCCGGGGGATGGCTACACCTTC.